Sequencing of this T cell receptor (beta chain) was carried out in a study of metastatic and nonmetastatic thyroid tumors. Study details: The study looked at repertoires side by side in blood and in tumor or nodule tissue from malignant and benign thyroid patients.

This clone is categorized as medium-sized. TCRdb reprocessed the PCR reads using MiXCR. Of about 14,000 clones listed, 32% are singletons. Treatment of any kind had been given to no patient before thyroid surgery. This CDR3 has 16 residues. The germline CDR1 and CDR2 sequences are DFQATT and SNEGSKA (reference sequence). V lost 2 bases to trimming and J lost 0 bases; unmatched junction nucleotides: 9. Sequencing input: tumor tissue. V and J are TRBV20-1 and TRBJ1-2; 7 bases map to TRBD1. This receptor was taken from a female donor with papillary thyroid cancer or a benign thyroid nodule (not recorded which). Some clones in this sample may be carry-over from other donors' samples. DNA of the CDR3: TGCAGTGCTAGAACAAGGAGGACAGGATCTAACTATGGCTACACCTTC. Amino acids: CSARTRRTGSNYGYTF.